In its sample, the clone carrying this T cell receptor beta chain was seen once. These data are taken from a study of blood T cell repertoires in COVID-19. The CDR3 is 16 amino acids. Profiling relied on immunoSEQ multiplex PCR, and the TCRdb table lists in-frame clones only, not all of them. This table has fewer than 250,000 clones, about nine tenths appearing once. Those who participated ranged in age from roughly 18 to 89 years and resided in 20 to 30 US areas. This TCR came from a young man in a cohort exposed to, infected with or recovered from COVID-19 (not recorded which). Sequenced material: PBMCs or T cells enriched from blood (not recorded which). The rearrangement links TRBV21-1 to TRBJ1-4; the table's D gene call, TRBD1, was not cross checked with the DNA. TRBV21-1 constitutes a pseudogene. The CDR3 loop is CASSKVTKQGDEKLFF. CDR3 DNA sequence: TGTGCCAGCAGCAAAGTAACAAAACAGGGGGATGAAAAACTGTTTTTT.